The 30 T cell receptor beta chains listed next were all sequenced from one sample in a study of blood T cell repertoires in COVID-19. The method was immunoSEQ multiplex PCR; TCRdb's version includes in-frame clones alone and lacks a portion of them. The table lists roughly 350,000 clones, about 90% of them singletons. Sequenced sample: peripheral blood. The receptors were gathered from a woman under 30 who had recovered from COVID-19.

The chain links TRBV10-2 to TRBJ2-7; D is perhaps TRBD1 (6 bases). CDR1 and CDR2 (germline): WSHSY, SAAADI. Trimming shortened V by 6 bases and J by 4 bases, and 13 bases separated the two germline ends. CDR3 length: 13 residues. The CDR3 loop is CASSNRDKYEQYV. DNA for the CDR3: TGCGCCAGCAGCAACCGGGACAAATACGAGCAGTACGTC.

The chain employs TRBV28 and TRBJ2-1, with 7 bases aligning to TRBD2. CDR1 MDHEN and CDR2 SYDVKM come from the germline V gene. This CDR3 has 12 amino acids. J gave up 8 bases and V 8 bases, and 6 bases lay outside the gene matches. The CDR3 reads CASPREDDEQFF. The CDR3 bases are TGTGCCAGCCCCCGGGAGGACGATGAGCAGTTCTTC.

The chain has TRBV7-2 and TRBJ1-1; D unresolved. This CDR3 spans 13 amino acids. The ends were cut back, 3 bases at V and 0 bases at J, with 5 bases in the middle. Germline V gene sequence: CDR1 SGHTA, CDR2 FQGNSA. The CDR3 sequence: CASSFHMNTEAFF. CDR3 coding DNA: TGTGCCAGCAGCTTTCACATGAACACTGAAGCTTTCTTT.

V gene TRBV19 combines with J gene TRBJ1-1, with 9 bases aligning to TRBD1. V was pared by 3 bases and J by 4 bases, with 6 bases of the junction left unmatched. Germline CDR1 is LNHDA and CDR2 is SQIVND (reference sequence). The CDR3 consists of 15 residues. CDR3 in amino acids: CASSMLTGGFTEAFF. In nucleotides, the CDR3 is TGTGCCAGTAGTATGTTGACAGGGGGTTTCACTGAAGCTTTCTTT. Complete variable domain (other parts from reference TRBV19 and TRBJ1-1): DGGITQSPKYLFRKEGQNVTLSCEQNLNHDAMYWYRQDPGQGLRLIYYSQIVNDFQKGDIAEGYSVSREKKESFPLTVTSAQKNPTAFYLCASSMLTGGFTEAFFGQGTRLTVV.

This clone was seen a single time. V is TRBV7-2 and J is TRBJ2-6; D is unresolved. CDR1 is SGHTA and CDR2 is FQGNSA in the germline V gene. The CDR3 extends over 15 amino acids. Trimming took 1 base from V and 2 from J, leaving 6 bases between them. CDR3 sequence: CASSLGAPGANVLTF. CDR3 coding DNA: TGTGCCAGCAGCTTAGGCGCTCCTGGGGCCAACGTCCTGACTTTC.

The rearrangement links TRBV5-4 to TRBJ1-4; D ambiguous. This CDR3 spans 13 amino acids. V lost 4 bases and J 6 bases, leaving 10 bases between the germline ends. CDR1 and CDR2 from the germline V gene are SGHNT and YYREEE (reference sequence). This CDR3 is CASSPQVDEKLFF. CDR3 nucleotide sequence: TGTGCCAGCAGCCCTCAGGTGGATGAAAAACTGTTTTTT.

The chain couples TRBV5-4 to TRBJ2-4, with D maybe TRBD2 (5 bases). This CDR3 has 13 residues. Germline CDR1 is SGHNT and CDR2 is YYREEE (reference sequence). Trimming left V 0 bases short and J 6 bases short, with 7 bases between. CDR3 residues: CASSLGGLNIQYF. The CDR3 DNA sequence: TGTGCCAGCAGCTTGGGCGGGTTAAACATTCAGTACTTC.

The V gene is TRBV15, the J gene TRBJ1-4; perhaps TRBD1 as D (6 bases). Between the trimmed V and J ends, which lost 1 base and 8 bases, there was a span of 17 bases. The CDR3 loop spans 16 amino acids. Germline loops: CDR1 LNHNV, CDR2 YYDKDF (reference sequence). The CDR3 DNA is TGTGCCACCAGCAGAGGACAGGAGGTAATTTCCGAAAAACTGTTTTTT. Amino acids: CATSRGQEVISEKLFF.

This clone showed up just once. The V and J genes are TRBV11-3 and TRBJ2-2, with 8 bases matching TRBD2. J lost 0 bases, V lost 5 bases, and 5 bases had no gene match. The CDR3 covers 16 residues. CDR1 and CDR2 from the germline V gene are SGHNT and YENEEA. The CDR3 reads CASSRKGLANTGELFF. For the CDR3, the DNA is TGTGCCAGCAGCCGGAAGGGACTAGCGAACACCGGGGAGCTGTTTTTT.

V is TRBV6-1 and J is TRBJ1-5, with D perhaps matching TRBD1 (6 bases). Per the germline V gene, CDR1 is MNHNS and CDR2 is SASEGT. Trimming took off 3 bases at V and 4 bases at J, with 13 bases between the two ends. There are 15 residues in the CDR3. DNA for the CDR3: TGTGCCAGCAGTGAGATGACAGGTGATAATCAGCCCCAGCATTTT. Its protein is CASSEMTGDNQPQHF.

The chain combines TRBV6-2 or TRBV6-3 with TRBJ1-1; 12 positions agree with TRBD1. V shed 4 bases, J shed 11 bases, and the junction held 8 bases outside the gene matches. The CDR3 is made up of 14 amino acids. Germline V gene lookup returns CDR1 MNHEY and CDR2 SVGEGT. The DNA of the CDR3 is TGTGCCAGCAGTTCCGGGACAGGGGGCTGGAGGGCTTTCTTT. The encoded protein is CASSSGTGGWRAFF.

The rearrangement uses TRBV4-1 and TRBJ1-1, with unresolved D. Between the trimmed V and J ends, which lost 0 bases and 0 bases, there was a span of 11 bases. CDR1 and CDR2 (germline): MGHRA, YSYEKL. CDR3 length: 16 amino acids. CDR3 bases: TGCGCCAGCAGCCAAGATTCCGGGAGAATGAACACTGAAGCTTTCTTT. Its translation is CASSQDSGRMNTEAFF.

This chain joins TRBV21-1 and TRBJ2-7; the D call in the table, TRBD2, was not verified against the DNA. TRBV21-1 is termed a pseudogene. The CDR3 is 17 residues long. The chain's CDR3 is CASSKNGNSGKTYEQYV. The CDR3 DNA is TGTGCCAGCAGCAAAAATGGTAATAGCGGGAAGACCTACGAGCAGTACGTC.

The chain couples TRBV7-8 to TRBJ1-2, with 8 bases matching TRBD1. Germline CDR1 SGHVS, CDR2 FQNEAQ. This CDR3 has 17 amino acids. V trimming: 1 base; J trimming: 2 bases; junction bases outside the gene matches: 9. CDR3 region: CASSLGGMTGVNYGYTF. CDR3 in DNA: TGTGCCAGCAGCTTAGGGGGGATGACAGGGGTAAACTATGGCTACACCTTC. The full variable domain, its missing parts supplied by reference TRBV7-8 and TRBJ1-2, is GAGVSQSPRYKVAKRGQDVALRCDPISGHVSLFWYQQALGQGPEFLTYFQNEAQLDKSGLPSDRFFAERPEGSVSTLKIQRTQQEDSAVYLCASSLGGMTGVNYGYTFGSGTRLTVV.

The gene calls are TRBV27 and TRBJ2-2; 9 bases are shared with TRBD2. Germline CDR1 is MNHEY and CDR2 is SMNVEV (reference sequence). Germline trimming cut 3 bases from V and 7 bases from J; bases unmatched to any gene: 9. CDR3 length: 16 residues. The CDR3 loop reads CASSLVVAGVLGELFF. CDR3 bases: TGTGCCAGCAGTTTGGTTGTAGCGGGAGTACTCGGGGAGCTGTTTTTT.

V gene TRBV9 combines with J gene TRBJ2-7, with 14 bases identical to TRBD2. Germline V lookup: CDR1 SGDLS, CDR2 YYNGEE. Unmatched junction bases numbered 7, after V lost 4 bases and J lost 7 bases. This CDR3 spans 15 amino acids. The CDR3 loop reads CASSPGLAGVGEQYV. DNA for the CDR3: TGTGCCAGCAGCCCGGGACTAGCGGGAGTTGGAGAGCAGTACGTC.

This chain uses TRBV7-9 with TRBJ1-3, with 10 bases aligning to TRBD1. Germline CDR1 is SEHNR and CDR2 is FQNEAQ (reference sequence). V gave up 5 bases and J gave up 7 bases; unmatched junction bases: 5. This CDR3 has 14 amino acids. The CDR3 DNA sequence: TGTGCCAGCAGCCAAATGGGACAGGGGAACACCATATATTTT. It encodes CASSQMGQGNTIYF.

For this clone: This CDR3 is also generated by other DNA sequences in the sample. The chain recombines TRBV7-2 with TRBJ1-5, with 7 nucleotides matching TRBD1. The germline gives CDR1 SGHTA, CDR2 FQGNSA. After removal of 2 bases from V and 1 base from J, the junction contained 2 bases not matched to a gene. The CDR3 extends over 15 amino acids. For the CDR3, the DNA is TGTGCCAGCAGCTTAAACAGGGGCAGCAATCAGCCCCAGCATTTT. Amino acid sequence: CASSLNRGSNQPQHF.

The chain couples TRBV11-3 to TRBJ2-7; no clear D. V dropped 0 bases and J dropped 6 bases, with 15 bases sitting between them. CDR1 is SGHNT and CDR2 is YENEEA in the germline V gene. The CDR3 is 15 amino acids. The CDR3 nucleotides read TGTGCCAGCAGCTTAGATTCGCAGAATTGGTCCGAGCAGTACGTC. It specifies CASSLDSQNWSEQYV.

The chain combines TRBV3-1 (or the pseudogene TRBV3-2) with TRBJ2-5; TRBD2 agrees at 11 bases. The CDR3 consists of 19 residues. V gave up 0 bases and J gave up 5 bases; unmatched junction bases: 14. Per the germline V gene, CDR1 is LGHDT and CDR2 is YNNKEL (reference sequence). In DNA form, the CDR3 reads TGTGCCAGCAGCCAAGAAGGACTAGCGGGCCCCCGGTGGGGGGAGACCCAGTACTTC. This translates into CASSQEGLAGPRWGETQYF.

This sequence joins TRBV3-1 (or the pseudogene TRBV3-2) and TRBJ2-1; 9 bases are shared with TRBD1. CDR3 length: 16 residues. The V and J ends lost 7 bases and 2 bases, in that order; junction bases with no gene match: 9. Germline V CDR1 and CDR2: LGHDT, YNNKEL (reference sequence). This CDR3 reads CASTHPGTGPYNEQFF. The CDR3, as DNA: TGTGCCAGCACCCATCCCGGGACAGGGCCCTACAATGAGCAGTTCTTC.

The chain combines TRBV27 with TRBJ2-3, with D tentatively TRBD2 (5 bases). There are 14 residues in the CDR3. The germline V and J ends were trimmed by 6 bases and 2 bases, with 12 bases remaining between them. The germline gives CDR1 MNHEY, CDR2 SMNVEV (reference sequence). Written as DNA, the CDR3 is TGTGCCAGCAGCCGGGGAAAAAACACAGATACGCAGTATTTT. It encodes CASSRGKNTDTQYF.

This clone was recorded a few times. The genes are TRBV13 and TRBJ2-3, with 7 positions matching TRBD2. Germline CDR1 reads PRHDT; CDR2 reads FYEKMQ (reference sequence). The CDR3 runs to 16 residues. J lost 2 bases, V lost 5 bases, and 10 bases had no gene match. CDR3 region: CASSASSSGFTDTQYF. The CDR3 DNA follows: TGTGCCAGCAGCGCATCATCTAGCGGATTCACAGATACGCAGTATTTT.

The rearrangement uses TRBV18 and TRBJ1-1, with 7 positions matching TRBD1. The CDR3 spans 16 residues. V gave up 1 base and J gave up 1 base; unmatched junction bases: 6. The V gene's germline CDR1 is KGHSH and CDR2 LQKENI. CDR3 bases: TGTGCCAGCTCACCACGGCCCCAGGGGGAGAACACTGAAGCTTTCTTT. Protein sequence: CASSPRPQGENTEAFF. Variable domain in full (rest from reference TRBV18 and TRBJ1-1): NAGVMQNPRHLVRRRGQEARLRCSPMKGHSHVYWYRQLPEEGLKFMVYLQKENIIDESGMPKERFSAEFPKEGPSILRIQQVVRGDSAAYFCASSPRPQGENTEAFFGQGTRLTVV.

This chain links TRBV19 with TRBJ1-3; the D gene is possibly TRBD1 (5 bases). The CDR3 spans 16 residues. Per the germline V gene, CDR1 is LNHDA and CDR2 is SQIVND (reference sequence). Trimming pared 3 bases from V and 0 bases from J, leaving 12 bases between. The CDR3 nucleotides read TGTGCCAGTAGTATCTTAGGGGTACCCTCTGGAAACACCATATATTTT. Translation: CASSILGVPSGNTIYF.

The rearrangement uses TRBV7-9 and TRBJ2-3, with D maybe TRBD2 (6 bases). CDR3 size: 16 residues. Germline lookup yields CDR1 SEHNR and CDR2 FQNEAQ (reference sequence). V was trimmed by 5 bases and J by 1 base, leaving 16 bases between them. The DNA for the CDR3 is TGTGCCAGCAGCGGGCGGTCGGGGAGGCGCACAGATACGCAGTATTTT. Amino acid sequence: CASSGRSGRRTDTQYF.

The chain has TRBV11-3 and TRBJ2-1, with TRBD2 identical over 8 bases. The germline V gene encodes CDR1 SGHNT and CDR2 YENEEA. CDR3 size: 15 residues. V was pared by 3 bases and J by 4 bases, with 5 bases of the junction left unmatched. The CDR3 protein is CASSFRGGDYNEQFF. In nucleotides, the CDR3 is TGTGCCAGCAGCTTCCGGGGGGGCGATTACAATGAGCAGTTCTTC.

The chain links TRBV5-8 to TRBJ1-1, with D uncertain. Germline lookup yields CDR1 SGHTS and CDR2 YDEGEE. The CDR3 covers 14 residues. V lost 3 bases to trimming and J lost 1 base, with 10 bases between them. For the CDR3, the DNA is TGTGCCAGCAGCTCCCGGGAAGCGAACACTGAAGCTTTCTTT. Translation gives CASSSREANTEAFF.

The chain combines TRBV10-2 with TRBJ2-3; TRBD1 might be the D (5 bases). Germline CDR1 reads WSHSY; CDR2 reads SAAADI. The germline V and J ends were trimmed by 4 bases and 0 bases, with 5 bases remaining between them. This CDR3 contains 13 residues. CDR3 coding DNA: TGCGCCAGCAGTGCAGGGAGCACAGATACGCAGTATTTT. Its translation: CASSAGSTDTQYF.

The CDR3 region is CATSGRSSGANVLTF. CDR3 nucleotide sequence: TGTGCCACCAGTGGTCGTAGCTCTGGGGCCAACGTCCTGACTTTC. This chain connects TRBV24-1 to TRBJ2-6; no reliable D call. Per the germline V gene, CDR1 is KGHDR and CDR2 is SFDVKD. This CDR3 has 15 residues. The V end lost 5 bases, the J end lost 0 bases, and 7 bases lay between the germline ends.